This T cell receptor (beta chain) was documented in a study of cytomegalovirus exposure and HLA in healthy donors. A single count supports this clone. CDR1 is MDHEN, CDR2 SYDVKM, per germline. V was shortened by 4 bases and J by 2 bases, with 14 bases between the two germline ends. The CDR3 consists of 15 residues. PCR involved 60 Vbeta and 13 Jbeta primers. Profiling relied on immunoSEQ multiplex PCR, and the TCRdb table lists in-frame clones only, not all of them. Altogether about 200,000 clones are present, about four fifths being singletons, with the ten largest covering about 1.7%. Sequenced sample: PBMCs. This clonotype originated in a woman aged 18-35 years in good health and CMV-seronegative. V and J are TRBV28 and TRBJ2-5; no definite D call. The CDR3: CASSSAAHWQETQYF. The CDR3 nucleotides read TGTGCCAGCAGTTCCGCGGCCCACTGGCAAGAGACCCAGTACTTC.